This T cell receptor (beta chain) was found in a study of post-analysis software for immune sequencing data. Overall study context: The courses of disease that were included comprised relapsing-remitting, secondary progressive and progressive-relapsing multiple sclerosis. Study results and caveats: Included in a set of about five TRBV segments more frequent in patients than controls were TRBV5-6, TRBV5-1 and TRBV20-1. For normalized Chao1 diversity, multiple sclerosis patients scored significantly lower than controls did.

Only a few counts were recorded for this clonotype. The antigen remains undetermined. The CDR3 extends over 14 amino acids. V was clipped by 7 bases and J by 0 bases; unmatched bases: 5. Germline V lookup: CDR1 DFQATT, CDR2 SNEGSKA (reference sequence). Built from TCR beta cDNA, the libraries had unique molecular identifiers in them. TCRdb called the PCR reads again in MiXCR, with one record for every CDR3 protein. This sample yields 350,000 to 450,000 distinct CDR3 sequences, of which approximately 38% are seen a single time; roughly 13% belongs to the top ten. J is TRBJ1-5 and V is TRBV20-1; TRBD1 aligns across 8 bases. The clonotype was recovered from a girl aged 5-17 years with multiple sclerosis. Sequenced: blood. The DNA of the CDR3 is TGCAGTGTTCTAGGACAGGGTAGCAATCAGCCCCAGCATTTT. It specifies CSVLGQGSNQPQHF.